Presented here are 10 T cell receptor beta chains from one specimen sequenced in a study of blood T cell repertoires in COVID-19. TCRdb's table, derived via immunoSEQ multiplex PCR, lists solely in-frame clones and lacks some. The data contain over 250,000 clones, around 86% of them singletons. Sequencing used peripheral blood. Every receptor here comes from a man in his forties who had recovered from COVID-19.

This chain uses TRBV19 with TRBJ1-3; D is perhaps TRBD1 (5 bases). V lost 1 base, J lost 2 bases, and 9 bases lay in between. This CDR3 comprises 15 residues. Germline loops: CDR1 LNHDA, CDR2 SQIVND (reference sequence). The CDR3: CASSIGSGTGNTIYF. DNA for the CDR3: TGTGCCAGTAGTATAGGATCAGGGACTGGAAACACCATATATTTT.

This chain joins TRBV6-2 or TRBV6-3 and TRBJ1-5; 7 bases agree with TRBD1. Germline lookup yields CDR1 MNHEY and CDR2 SVGEGT. V lost 2 bases and J lost 5; bases outside the gene matches: 6. The CDR3 runs 15 residues. The CDR3 DNA sequence: TGTGCCAGCAGTTACAGTTGGACAGGCGATCAGCCCCAGCATTTT. It codes for CASSYSWTGDQPQHF.

The chain has TRBV6-4 and TRBJ1-1; the match to TRBD1 covers 7 bases. The germline CDR1 and CDR2 sequences are MRHNA and SNTAGT. The J segment lost 6 bases and the V segment lost 3 bases, leaving 10 bases of the junction unmatched. The length of the CDR3 is 15 residues. CDR3 protein: CASSEATGVGAEAFF. The CDR3 nucleotides are TGTGCCAGCAGTGAAGCTACAGGGGTTGGGGCTGAAGCTTTCTTT.

The gene calls are TRBV5-4 and TRBJ2-3, with TRBD2 identical over 13 bases. Germline V gene data show CDR1 as SGHNT and CDR2 as YYREEE (reference sequence). This CDR3 region has 15 residues. V gave up 7 bases and J gave up 2 bases; unmatched junction bases: 4. This chain's CDR3 is CASQTSGRPTDTQYF. The DNA for the CDR3 is TGTGCCAGCCAGACTAGCGGGAGGCCCACAGATACGCAGTATTTT.

This clone was picked up one time. The chain combines TRBV7-7 with TRBJ2-2; D might be TRBD2 (5 bases). The V end was cut by 3 bases, the J end by 4 bases, with 18 bases between. The CDR3 totals 17 residues. Per the germline V gene, CDR1 is SSHAT and CDR2 is FNYEAQ (reference sequence). CDR3 sequence: CASSLVPADLGTGELFF. The CDR3 bases are TGTGCCAGCAGCTTGGTTCCAGCGGACCTGGGCACCGGGGAGCTGTTTTTT.

The gene calls are TRBV27 and TRBJ1-1; a weak D match, TRBD1 (5 bases). The CDR3 is 18 amino acids. V lost 3 bases, J lost 0 bases, and 20 bases lay in between. Germline V lookup: CDR1 MNHEY, CDR2 SMNVEV (reference sequence). The CDR3 region is CASSLGQPTPKLNTEAFF. The DNA for the CDR3 is TGTGCCAGCAGTTTGGGGCAACCCACCCCCAAACTGAACACTGAAGCTTTCTTT.

J is TRBJ2-5 and V is TRBV7-6; a weak D match, TRBD2 (5 bases). The CDR3 covers 14 residues. CDR1 SGHVS and CDR2 FNYEAQ come from the germline V gene. Trimming stripped 5 bases from V and 1 base from J, with 11 bases between. The DNA for the CDR3 is TGTGCCAGCAGCCTGGGAGTAGTCCAAGAGACCCAGTACTTC. It specifies CASSLGVVQETQYF.

The CDR3 DNA reads TGTGCCAGCAGCCCAAGACAGGTCTATGGCTACACCTTC. This codes for CASSPRQVYGYTF. This chain uses TRBV7-2 with TRBJ1-2; possible D gene TRBD1, 6 bases. The CDR3 runs 13 residues. The V and J ends lost 5 bases and 4 bases respectively, with 11 bases between them. CDR1 is SGHTA and CDR2 is FQGNSA in the germline V gene.

The chain is built from TRBV5-4 and TRBJ2-3; 7 bases align to TRBD2. Germline loops: CDR1 SGHNT, CDR2 YYREEE (reference sequence). The CDR3 has 15 residues. The ends lost 1 base at V and 1 base at J; junction bases unmatched: 3. The CDR3 nucleotides are TGTGCCAGCAGCTTGCGGCGGGAGCGCACAGATACGCAGTATTTT. Translation: CASSLRRERTDTQYF.

V gene TRBV6-5 combines with J gene TRBJ1-3, with 7 bases identical to TRBD1. The CDR3 extends over 15 amino acids. V trimming: 2 bases; J trimming: 10 bases; junction bases outside the gene matches: 11. Germline loops: CDR1 MNHEY, CDR2 SVGAGI. CDR3 coding DNA: TGTGCCAGCAGTTACGGGAGTATTACAGGGGCTACCATATATTTT. Translating it yields CASSYGSITGATIYF.